Each of the 14 T cell receptor beta chains below was sequenced from the same sample in a study of T cells expressing NK-cell markers. TCRdb re-analyzed the 5' RACE reads; it lists each CDR3 protein once, without DNA. This listing includes roughly 450,000 distinct CDR3 sequences. Material: blood T cells: a sorted CD56 or NKG2C T cell subset, CD4+ or CD8+ T cells, or bulk PBMC T cells (not recorded which). The origin of the receptors is a woman aged 50 to 60 in good health.

V usage is TRBV24-1 and J usage is TRBJ2-1; TCRdb reports TRBD2, a call that lacks DNA to check it against. The CDR3 extends over 14 amino acids. Germline CDR1 is KGHDR and CDR2 is SFDVKD. The CDR3 region is CATSATSRGLLKFF.

The chain uses TRBV2 and TRBJ2-3; the D call of TRBD2 rests on TCRdb alone, since no DNA is present to check it. This CDR3 contains 14 residues. Germline V gives CDR1 SNHLY, CDR2 FYNNEI. CDR3 sequence reads: CASSVTSGDDTQYF.

This sequence joins TRBV2 and TRBJ2-2; TCRdb names TRBD1, which stays unverified in the absence of DNA. The CDR3 has 15 amino acids. The germline V gene has CDR1 SNHLY and CDR2 FYNNEI. CDR3 sequence reads: CAGDRRTGLTGELFF.

The rearrangement links TRBV6-5 to TRBJ2-1; the D call of TRBD2 rests on TCRdb alone, since no DNA is present to check it. CDR1 MNHEY and CDR2 SVGAGI come from the germline V gene. CDR3 length equals 18 residues. This chain's CDR3 is CASSSGLAGVLNANEQFF.

V is TRBV4-2 and J is TRBJ1-5. The CDR3 extends over 16 amino acids. Germline-derived CDR1 and CDR2 are LGHNA and YNFKEQ. The CDR3 spells CASSPRGVPAEQPQHF.

The V gene is TRBV7-9, the J gene TRBJ2-1; TCRdb indicates TRBD1, and absent DNA this call remains unverified. Germline-derived CDR1 and CDR2 are SEHNR and FQNEAQ (reference sequence). This CDR3 comprises 13 residues. Here the CDR3 reads CASSPLGLNEQFF.

This chain links TRBV10-3 with TRBJ1-5; TCRdb designates TRBD1, a call that cannot be tested without DNA. Germline-derived CDR1 and CDR2 are ENHRY and SYGVKD. The CDR3 has 17 amino acids. CDR3 residues: CAISEGGRGGSNQPQHF.

The chain carries TRBV11-2 and TRBJ2-7; TCRdb's D call of TRBD2 is untestable without DNA. This CDR3 has 14 amino acids. Germline V gene sequence: CDR1 SGHAT, CDR2 FQNNGV. CDR3 loop: CASRPGLMAYEQYF.

This rearrangement joins TRBV12-3 or TRBV12-4 to TRBJ1-2. The CDR3 consists of 13 residues. This CDR3 is CASSLGKIYGYTF.

V is TRBV20-1 and J is TRBJ2-3; the TRBD2 assignment by TCRdb is unverifiable without DNA. Germline values: CDR1 DFQATT, CDR2 SNEGSKA (reference sequence). The CDR3 is made up of 14 amino acids. The CDR3 loop reads CSASGLLSTDTQYF.

The J gene is TRBJ2-7, the V gene TRBV15. The CDR3 runs to 14 residues. The V gene's germline CDR1 is LNHNV and CDR2 YYDKDF (reference sequence). The CDR3 loop is CATSKLGYSYEQYF.

The genes are TRBV6-5 and TRBJ2-2; with no DNA, the TCRdb D assignment of TRBD1 cannot be verified. The CDR3 loop spans 13 amino acids. Germline CDR1 is MNHEY and CDR2 is SVGAGI. The CDR3 reads CASSQPGAGELFF.

The chain links TRBV11-2 to TRBJ2-5; the TRBD2 assignment by TCRdb is unverifiable without DNA. This CDR3 spans 16 amino acids. In germline, CDR1 is SGHAT, CDR2 FQNNGV. The CDR3 region is CASSSGLAGPGETQYF.

The chain has TRBV15 and TRBJ2-1; with no DNA, the TCRdb D assignment of TRBD1 cannot be verified. The CDR3 is 16 residues long. In germline, CDR1 is LNHNV, CDR2 YYDKDF (reference sequence). The CDR3 is CATSRAQGGSYNEQFF.